The clone carrying this TCR beta chain was recorded a few times. Its antigen is still unknown. Each CDR3 protein gets one entry after TCRdb re-called the RT-PCR reads with MiXCR. The sample shows under 850,000 distinct CDR3 sequences, less than 20% of them seen only once. The data are from a study of response to subunit inactivated influenza vaccine. General study findings and limits: The authors offered the suggestion that each seasonal influenza vaccination recruits few new T cells.

The V gene's germline CDR1 is SGHAT and CDR2 FQDESV (reference sequence). The CDR3 extends over 18 amino acids. V lost 5 bases and J lost 6, with 29 bases in between. The source material was PBMCs from blood, sampled around 5 days after vaccination. The TCR originated in a man over 45 who received an inactivated influenza vaccine. V and J are TRBV11-1 and TRBJ2-7, with D possibly matching TRBD2 (6 bases). The CDR3 sequence: CASSPGTFLASKEGEQYF. In nucleotides, the CDR3 is TGTGCCAGCAGCCCCGGGACGTTTCTAGCGTCTAAGGAGGGCGAGCAGTACTTC.